This TCR beta chain emerged from a study of blood T cells in healthy people across ages. A second PCR, run for about 7 to 11 cycles, used a sample-barcoded 5' primer plus a J-beta primer mix. Each CDR3 protein gets one entry after TCRdb re-called the 5' RACE reads with MiXCR. The sample contains over a million distinct CDR3 sequences, approximately 25% of which appear only once. The CDR3 totals 16 residues. Deletions cut 5 bases from V and 3 bases from J, with 17 bases between. Germline assignment: CDR1 SGHVS and CDR2 FNYEAQ. This clonotype was counted between two and nine times. Researchers isolated at least 6.5 million PBMCs per sample. These data were also filed under a second study, of T cells of mothers and their children. That source notes: The cDNA synthesis received all extracted RNA, at around 1.6 ug per 15 ul. For each mother, over 9 million TCR beta CDR3 reads were obtained, and for each child, around 3.1 million.

Input material: blood. The gene calls are TRBV7-6 and TRBJ2-1; D assignment may be TRBD1 or TRBD2 (5 bases each). The receptor's source is a girl aged 2 to 10 in good health. The CDR3 region is CASSGDRDPFYNEQFF. Here the CDR3 DNA reads TGTGCCAGCAGCGGAGACCGGGACCCCTTCTACAATGAGCAGTTCTTC.